The rows below give T cell receptor beta chains drawn from one sample of a study of identical twins. TCRdb re-called the 5' RACE reads through MiXCR, storing one row per CDR3 protein. The repertoire has under 250,000 distinct CDR3 sequences, 7.5% of them found once; the top ten carry around 5.4%. The data were also submitted as part of a second study, on yellow fever vaccine responses in identical twins.

Sequencing was done on a sample of CD8+ T cells sorted from blood. The receptors come from a woman under 30 in good health. CDR3s include the opening cysteine and the closing phenylalanine or tryptophan. A D gene is named only where the DNA matches it firmly. The size field is filled for only some rows; it gives once, few, many or a size class.

V gene	J gene	D gene	clone size	CDR3 DNA	CDR3 protein
TRBV10-1	TRBJ2-3	NA	NA	TGCGCCAGCAGTGAGTCGGTAGGGTCAGATACGCAGTATTTT	CASSESVGSDTQYF
TRBV6-1	TRBJ2-5	NA	NA	TGTGCCAGCAGTGATTTGCGGGAGACCCAGTACTTC	CASSDLRETQYF
TRBV14	TRBJ2-7	NA	few	TGTGCCAGCAGCCAATCCTACTCCTACGAGCAGTACTTC	CASSQSYSYEQYF
TRBV7-2	TRBJ1-1	NA	NA	TGTGCCAGCAGCTCGGCTCGGGGATATATGAACACTGAAGCTTTCTTT	CASSSARGYMNTEAFF
TRBV6-5	TRBJ2-3	NA	many	TGTGCCAGCAGTTACTCGATACTAGCAGGAGATACGCAGTATTTT	CASSYSILAGDTQYF
TRBV29-1	TRBJ2-1	TRBD2	many	TGCAGCGTTGAGGGTAGCGGGGTTGAGCAGTTCTTC	CSVEGSGVEQFF
TRBV15	TRBJ2-5	NA	NA	TGTGCCACCAGCAATCCACCGACAGATCAAGAGACCCAGTACTTC	CATSNPPTDQETQYF
TRBV9	TRBJ2-1	NA	few	TGTGCCAGCAGCGCCGGACAGTACAATGAGCAGTTCTTC	CASSAGQYNEQFF
TRBV28	TRBJ2-5	TRBD1	many	TGTGCCAGCAGTCCCCTTGGGACAGGGGTCGACCAAGAGACCCAGTACTTC	CASSPLGTGVDQETQYF
TRBV9	TRBJ2-1	TRBD2	few	TGTGCCAGCAGCGTAGCGGATTTAGGCGGGAGAGGTGAGCAGTTCTTC	CASSVADLGGRGEQFF
TRBV12-5	TRBJ2-7	TRBD2	few	TGTGCTAGTGGCCCGGGGACTAGCGGGATTTACGAGCAGTACTTC	CASGPGTSGIYEQYF
TRBV29-1	TRBJ2-1	NA	NA	TGCAGCGTTCTCGGGACTCCCAGCAATGAGCAGTTCTTC	CSVLGTPSNEQFF
TRBV5-1	TRBJ2-5	NA	NA	TGCGCCAGCCGGGAGCCTCCGGAGACCCAGTACTTC	CASREPPETQYF
TRBV12-3/TRBV12-4	TRBJ1-5	TRBD1	few	TGTGCCAGCAGTTTATACAGGGGAGGTAATCAGCCCCAGCATTTT	CASSLYRGGNQPQHF
TRBV7-9	TRBJ2-5	NA	few	TGTGCCAGCAGCTTTCGAGAGGAGCAAGAGACCCAGTACTTC	CASSFREEQETQYF
TRBV5-6	TRBJ2-1	TRBD2	NA	TGTGCCAGCAGCTTGGTCGGGGAGGGAATCGAGCAGTTCTTC	CASSLVGEGIEQFF
TRBV3-1	TRBJ1-2	TRBD1	few	TGTGCCAGCAGCCAAGAGGACAGGGGGGTCTATGGCTACACCTTC	CASSQEDRGVYGYTF
TRBV4-1	TRBJ1-4	NA	few	TGCGCCAGCAGCCCCTTACAAGGGGTTTCTAATGAAAAACTGTTTTTT	CASSPLQGVSNEKLFF
TRBV4-1	TRBJ2-2	NA	few	TGCGCCAGCAGCCTAGCGCCGAACACCGGGGAGCTGTTTTTT	CASSLAPNTGELFF
TRBV4-1	TRBJ2-3	TRBD2	many	TGCGCCAGCAGCCAAGCCGAGACTAGCGGGGGCACAGATACGCAGTATTTT	CASSQAETSGGTDTQYF
TRBV27	TRBJ2-5	NA	few	TGTGCCAGCAGTCGCCGGGGGATCGGGCAGGAGACCCAGTACTTC	CASSRRGIGQETQYF
TRBV24-1	TRBJ2-7	NA	NA	TGTGCCACCAGTGATTCTAGGGGAGCCTACGAGCAGTACTTC	CATSDSRGAYEQYF
TRBV3-1	TRBJ2-1	TRBD2	NA	TGTGCCAGCAGCCGCGGGGGTACGGGGGTTGAGCAGTTCTTC	CASSRGGTGVEQFF
TRBV4-1	TRBJ1-1	TRBD1	many	TGCGCCAGCAGCCAAGGAGGACAGGACACTGAAGCTTTCTTT	CASSQGGQDTEAFF
TRBV19	TRBJ1-2	NA	few	TGTGCCAGTACGGGACCGGGAGGCTACACCTTC	CASTGPGGYTF
TRBV24-1	TRBJ2-5	TRBD1	NA	TGTGCCACCAGTGAACAAGGACAGGGGGCACGGGAGACCCAGTACTTC	CATSEQGQGARETQYF
TRBV11-2	TRBJ1-1	NA	NA	TGTGCCAGCAGCTTAGGCCTACCCCAAACCAACACTGAAGCTTTCTTT	CASSLGLPQTNTEAFF
TRBV6-4	TRBJ2-3	TRBD2	many	TGTGCCAGCAGTGCAGCGGGGGGCGGTGATACGCAGTATTTT	CASSAAGGGDTQYF
TRBV29-1	TRBJ1-5	NA	many	TGCAGCGTCCTTATACAGGGTCCGGGTCAGCCCCAGCATTTT	CSVLIQGPGQPQHF
TRBV7-9	TRBJ1-5	NA	few	TGTGCCAGCAGCTCCGCGGGGGGAGAGCATCAGCCCCAGCATTTT	CASSSAGGEHQPQHF
TRBV11-2	TRBJ2-7	NA	many	TGTGCCAGCAGCCCGCGACCGGGGTACGAGCAGTACTTC	CASSPRPGYEQYF
TRBV2	TRBJ1-1	TRBD1	NA	TGTGCCAGCAGTGAAGCCGGGGACAGTTCATGG	CASSEAGDSSW
TRBV7-9	TRBJ1-6	NA	few	TGTGCCAGCAGTCCCCTTGGGGGGAAAAATTCACCCCTCCACTTT	CASSPLGGKNSPLHF
TRBV20-1	TRBJ2-1	TRBD2	many	TGCAGTGCTAGAAAGACAGGGGGACTAGCGGGAGGAGGGAGAAATGAGCAGTTCTTC	CSARKTGGLAGGGRNEQFF
TRBV29-1	TRBJ2-7	TRBD1	NA	TGCAGCGTTGAAACAGGGGTTGCCTACGAGCAGTACTTC	CSVETGVAYEQYF
TRBV20-1	TRBJ2-7	NA	few	TGCAGTGCTAGAACTGGCCACGATCCAGGCGAGCAGTACTTC	CSARTGHDPGEQYF
TRBV28	TRBJ2-2	NA	once	TGTGCCAGCTTACACCGGGACTGGAACACCGGGGAGCTGTTTTTT	CASLHRDWNTGELFF
TRBV5-1	TRBJ2-1	TRBD1	NA	TGCGCCAGCAGCTTAGAGACAGGGGGCGGACGGTACAATGAGCAGTTCTTC	CASSLETGGGRYNEQFF
TRBV29-1	TRBJ2-1	NA	many	TGCAGCGTTGAAGGTGATGAGCAGTTCTTC	CSVEGDEQFF
TRBV28	TRBJ1-1	NA	NA	TGTGCCAGCAGCACAATGAACACTGAAGCTTTCTTT	CASSTMNTEAFF
TRBV5-1	TRBJ1-5	NA	NA	TGCGCCAGCAGCTTGGGGCCGGCTAGTAATCAGCCCCAGCATTTT	CASSLGPASNQPQHF
TRBV15	TRBJ2-1	NA	few	TGTGCCACCAGCACCCAGCGGGTGCCCCCCTACAATGAGCAGTTCTTC	CATSTQRVPPYNEQFF
TRBV11-2	TRBJ1-1	NA	many	TGTGCCAGCAGCTTAGATGCGGGGAGTAAGGCTTTCTTT	CASSLDAGSKAFF
TRBV12-3/TRBV12-4	TRBJ2-7	TRBD2	NA	TGTGCCAGCAGTAACCCGTTAGCGGGAGACTACGAGCAGTACTTC	CASSNPLAGDYEQYF
TRBV29-1	TRBJ2-3	TRBD2	many	TGCAGCGTGCCGGGACTAGCGGGATACACAGATACGCAGTATTTT	CSVPGLAGYTDTQYF
TRBV2	TRBJ2-1	NA	NA	TGTGCCAGCGGCCCCTTGGGATACAATGAGCAGTTCTTC	CASGPLGYNEQFF
TRBV3-1	TRBJ2-1	NA	NA	TGTGCCAGCAGCCAAGATCGGGTGGAGATAAACAATGAGCAGTTCTTC	CASSQDRVEINNEQFF
TRBV3-1	TRBJ1-1	NA	many	TGTGCCAGCAGCCAAGTAGAGGCAGGGGTTGACACTGAAGCTTTCTTT	CASSQVEAGVDTEAFF
TRBV5-6	TRBJ2-3	NA	NA	TGTGCCAGGAGCCCCGGGCTCGATACGCAGTATTTT	CARSPGLDTQYF
TRBV20-1	TRBJ2-1	TRBD2	few	TGCAGTGCTAGAGGAGAGCGGGAGGGCATAACTGAGCAGTTCTTC	CSARGEREGITEQFF
TRBV2	TRBJ2-1	NA	few	TGTGCCAGCAGTTCTATGATCAGGGATGTCTCGTTTATGGAGCAGTTCTTC	CASSSMIRDVSFMEQFF
TRBV28	TRBJ2-3	TRBD2	many	TGTGCCAGCAGTTGCCACCCTCGGACTAGCGGGGGGCGTTCAGATACGCAGTATTTT	CASSCHPRTSGGRSDTQYF
TRBV29-1	TRBJ1-3	TRBD1	many	TGCAGCGCCGAAGGGGACAGGGGGCTTGGAAACACCATATATTTT	CSAEGDRGLGNTIYF
TRBV9	TRBJ2-2	TRBD1	few	TGTGCCAGCAGCGGAGAGGACAGGTTGCTGTTTTTT	CASSGEDRLLFF
TRBV6-1	TRBJ1-3	TRBD1	NA	TGTGCCAGCAGCCTATCAGGGGGTGGTGGAAACACCATATATTTT	CASSLSGGGGNTIYF
TRBV12-3/TRBV12-4	TRBJ2-1	TRBD2	many	TGTGCCAGCAGTTTTTGGGAGGGCAATGAGCAGTTCTTC	CASSFWEGNEQFF
TRBV29-1	TRBJ2-6	NA	many	TGCAGCGTTGAAGCCCCACTCGGGGGGCCCTCTGGGGCCAACGTCCTGACTTTC	CSVEAPLGGPSGANVLTF
TRBV5-5	TRBJ1-1	NA	few	TGTGCCAGCAGCTCCCCGGGACAAAACACTGAAGCTTTCTTT	CASSSPGQNTEAFF
TRBV27	TRBJ2-7	TRBD2	few	TGTGCCAGCAGACTTCGGACTAGCGGGATGGGGGAGCAGTACTTC	CASRLRTSGMGEQYF